The text below deals with one T cell receptor beta chain. Which antigen it targets is not known. It has no much larger one-base neighbor in the sample; base qualities were not kept. The data were taken from a study of T cell clonotyping in hematopoietic cell transplantation (TCRdb year 2021). Some background on the complete study: A total of 135 blood samples were collected in the study from some 37 consecutive transplant recipients and their related donors. Patients were recruited between late 2015 and January 2017 and followed until late 2020 or death.

General conclusions and limits of the study: The sample size was limited and the cells went unsorted, which meant the CD4 and CD8 repertoire contributions could not be told apart. A decrease in recipient TCR diversity was observed after transplant, and a progressive increase in pathologically expanded clonotypes was seen from day 30 to day 180. Recipient repertoires showed only a small fraction of overlap with donor repertoires, and over 95% appeared de novo at the given depth. Broader posttransplant TCR repertoire diversity was predicted by donor and pretransplant recipient Inverse Simpson Index values.

Blood samples for TCR beta sequencing were given by related transplant donors. Nuclei Lysis Solution was used to extract genomic DNA from fresh or cryopreserved unfractionated peripheral blood mononuclear cells. TCR beta CDR3 regions were amplified from genomic DNA with the immunoSEQ assay, a bias-controlled multiplex PCR using V- and J-specific primers. A proprietary barcode and Illumina adapter sequences were added to the CDR3 amplicons in a second PCR step. An Illumina MiSeq instrument was used for sequencing of the CDR3 libraries. Under the source paper's analysis protocol: Export and quality control were performed with immunoSEQ Analyzer 3.0, and downstream analyses were performed with R Bioconductor and Immunarch. Repertoire metrics were calculated using only productive rearrangements within the normalized downsampled data set. Pathologically expanded clonotypes were defined as those larger than 5 templates in the normalized cohort. The Inverse Simpson Index was used to measure repertoire diversity. To capture all clonotypes, the CMV-specificity analyses were run on the non-normalized data set. TCRdb's version of the immuneACCESS table is confined to in-frame rearrangements and falls short of the full clone set. An unresolved V gene accounts for under half of the shortfall where checked; the remainder is of unknown origin. D and trimming were read from the DNA, whereas the V and J calls and clone size are those reported in that table. This sample is represented by roughly 37,000 clones; 88% of them were singletons. The leading ten clones occupy under 2.5% of the sample.

Measured from the cysteine to the phenylalanine, the CDR3 is 14 residues long. Just the 42-base CDR3 DNA is kept, in frame starting at base 1. Relative to germline, V is 4 bases shorter and J is 3 bases shorter, with 12 bases between their ends. In the germline V gene, CDR1 corresponds to MRHNA and CDR2 to SNTAGT. The TCR sequence derives from a middle-aged woman in good health. Some clones in this sample may be carry-over from other donors' samples. The sequenced sample consisted of peripheral blood mononuclear cells. This chain is built from TRBV6-4 and TRBJ1-1, and possibly TRBD1, on 5 matching bases. Read as DNA, the sequence is TGTGCCAGCAGTGTAACCTTGGGGGACACTGAAGCTTTCTTT. Its amino acids are CASSVTLGDTEAFF.